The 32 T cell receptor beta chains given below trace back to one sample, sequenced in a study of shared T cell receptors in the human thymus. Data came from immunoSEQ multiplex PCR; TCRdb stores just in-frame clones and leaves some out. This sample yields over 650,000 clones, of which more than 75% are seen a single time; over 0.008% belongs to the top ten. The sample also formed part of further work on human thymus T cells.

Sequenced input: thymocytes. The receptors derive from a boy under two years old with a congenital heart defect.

This chain's CDR3 is CASGQLNTEAFF. The CDR3, as DNA: TGTGCATCGGGACAACTGAACACTGAAGCTTTCTTT. J is TRBJ1-1 and V is TRBV19, with D perhaps matching TRBD1 (6 bases). The CDR3 spans 12 residues. The germline CDR1 and CDR2 sequences are LNHDA and SQIVND (reference sequence).

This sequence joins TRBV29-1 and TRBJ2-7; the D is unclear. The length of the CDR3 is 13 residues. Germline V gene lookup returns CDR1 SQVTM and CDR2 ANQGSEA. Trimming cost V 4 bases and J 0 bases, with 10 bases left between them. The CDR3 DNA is TGCAGCGTTGGTATTACGAGCTCCTACGAGCAGTACTTC. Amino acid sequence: CSVGITSSYEQYF.

The CDR3 DNA reads TGTGCCAGCAGAAAACTAGCGAGGGATGAGCAGTTCTTC. Protein sequence: CASRKLARDEQFF. The chain links TRBV7-4 to TRBJ2-1; TRBD2 matches at 7 bases. Germline CDR1 SGHVT, CDR2 SQSDAQ. The CDR3 has 13 residues. The V segment lost 6 bases and the J segment 8 bases; nucleotides outside the gene matches: 7. Together with reference TRBV7-4 and TRBJ2-1, the CDR3 gives the full variable domain: GAGVSQSPRYKVAKRGRDVALRCDSISGHVTLYWYRQTLGQGSEVLTYSQSDAQRDKSGRPSGRFSAERPERSVSTLKIQRTEQGDSAVYLCASRKLARDEQFFGPGTRLTVL.

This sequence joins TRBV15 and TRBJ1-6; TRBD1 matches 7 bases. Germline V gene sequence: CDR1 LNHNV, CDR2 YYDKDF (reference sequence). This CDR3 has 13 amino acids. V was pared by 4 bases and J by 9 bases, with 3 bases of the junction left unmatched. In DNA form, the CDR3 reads TGTGCCACCAGCAATCAGGGGGGTTCACCCCTCCACTTT. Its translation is CATSNQGGSPLHF.

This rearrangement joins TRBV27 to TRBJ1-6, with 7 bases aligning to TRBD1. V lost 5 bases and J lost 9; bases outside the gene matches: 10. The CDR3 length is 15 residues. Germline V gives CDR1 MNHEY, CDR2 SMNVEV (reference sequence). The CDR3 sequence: CASSPRTGASSPLHF. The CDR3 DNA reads TGTGCCAGCAGTCCCCGGACAGGAGCAAGTTCACCCCTCCACTTT.

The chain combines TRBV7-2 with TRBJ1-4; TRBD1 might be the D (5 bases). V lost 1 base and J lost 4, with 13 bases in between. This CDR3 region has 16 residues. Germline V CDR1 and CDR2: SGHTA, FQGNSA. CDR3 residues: CASSLVGSGGNEKLFF. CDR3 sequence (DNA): TGTGCCAGCAGCTTAGTTGGTTCCGGGGGTAATGAAAAACTGTTTTTT.

CDR3 sequence reads: CASSTRRQGKDEQFF. CDR3 nucleotides: TGTGCCAGCAGTACCCGACGACAGGGGAAGGATGAGCAGTTCTTC. This chain connects TRBV27 to TRBJ2-1, with 8 positions matching TRBD1. Germline V gene data show CDR1 as MNHEY and CDR2 as SMNVEV (reference sequence). Trimming at V came to 5 bases and at J to 8 bases, leaving 11 bases not matched to a gene. The CDR3 has 15 residues.

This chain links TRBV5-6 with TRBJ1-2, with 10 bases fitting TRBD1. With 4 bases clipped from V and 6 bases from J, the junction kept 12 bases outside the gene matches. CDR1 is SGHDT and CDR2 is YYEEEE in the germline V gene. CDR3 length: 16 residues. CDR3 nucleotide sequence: TGTGCCAGCAGCAAGGGACAGGGGAAGATAGCAGATGGCTACACCTTC. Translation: CASSKGQGKIADGYTF.

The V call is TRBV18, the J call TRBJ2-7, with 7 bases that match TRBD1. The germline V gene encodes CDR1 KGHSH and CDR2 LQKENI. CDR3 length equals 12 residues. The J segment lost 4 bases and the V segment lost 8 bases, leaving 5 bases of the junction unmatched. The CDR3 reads CASGEQGYEQYF. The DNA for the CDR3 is TGTGCCAGCGGTGAACAGGGGTACGAGCAGTACTTC.

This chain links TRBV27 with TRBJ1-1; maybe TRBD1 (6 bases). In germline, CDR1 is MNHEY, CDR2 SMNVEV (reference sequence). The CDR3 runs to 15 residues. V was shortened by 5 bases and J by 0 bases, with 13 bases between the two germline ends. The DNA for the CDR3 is TGTGCCAGCAGTCAAACAGGGAGAATGAACACTGAAGCTTTCTTT. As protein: CASSQTGRMNTEAFF.

CDR3 loop: CASSWQGRPVDTEAFF. Here the CDR3 DNA reads TGTGCCAGCAGTTGGCAGGGAAGGCCGGTTGACACTGAAGCTTTCTTT. V gene TRBV28 combines with J gene TRBJ1-1, with D maybe TRBD1 (5 bases). The ends were cut back, 4 bases at V and 3 bases at J, with 18 bases in the middle. The CDR3 is 16 residues long. Per the germline V gene, CDR1 is MDHEN and CDR2 is SYDVKM.

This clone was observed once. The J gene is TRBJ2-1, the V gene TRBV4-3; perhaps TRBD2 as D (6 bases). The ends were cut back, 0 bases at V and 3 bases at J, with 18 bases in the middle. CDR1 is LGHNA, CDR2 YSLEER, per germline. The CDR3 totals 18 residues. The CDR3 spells CASSQDTDREYFYNEQFF. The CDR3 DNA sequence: TGCGCCAGCAGCCAAGATACGGATCGGGAGTATTTCTACAATGAGCAGTTCTTC.

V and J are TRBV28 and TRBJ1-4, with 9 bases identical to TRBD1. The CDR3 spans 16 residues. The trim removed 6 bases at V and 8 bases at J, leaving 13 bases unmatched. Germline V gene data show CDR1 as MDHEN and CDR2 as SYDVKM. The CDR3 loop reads CASRPDRGGLLEKLFF. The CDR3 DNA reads TGTGCCAGCAGACCGGACAGGGGAGGGCTTTTAGAAAAACTGTTTTTT.

The DNA of the CDR3 is TGTGCCAGCAGTGCCGGCGGGGGGCGGAGGGAGCAGTACTTC. This codes for CASSAGGGRREQYF. This chain links TRBV27 with TRBJ2-7; 8 bases match TRBD2. The CDR3 contains 14 residues. Germline V lookup: CDR1 MNHEY, CDR2 SMNVEV (reference sequence). V gave up 5 bases and J gave up 7 bases; unmatched junction bases: 10.

CDR3 protein: CASTPSDRVDTQYF. In DNA form, the CDR3 reads TGTGCCAGCACCCCATCGGACAGGGTGGATACGCAGTATTTT. The chain is built from TRBV25-1 and TRBJ2-3, with 8 nucleotides matching TRBD1. V was clipped by 7 bases and J by 6 bases; unmatched bases: 9. The CDR3 contains 14 residues. Germline values: CDR1 MGHDK, CDR2 SYGVNS.

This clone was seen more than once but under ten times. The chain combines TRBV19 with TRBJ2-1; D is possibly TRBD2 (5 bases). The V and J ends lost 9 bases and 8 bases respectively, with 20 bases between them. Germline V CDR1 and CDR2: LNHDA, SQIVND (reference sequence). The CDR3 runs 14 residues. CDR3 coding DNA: TGTGCCAGCGGCTCTAGGTCCCGAGGGCATGAGCAGTTCTTC. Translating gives CASGSRSRGHEQFF.

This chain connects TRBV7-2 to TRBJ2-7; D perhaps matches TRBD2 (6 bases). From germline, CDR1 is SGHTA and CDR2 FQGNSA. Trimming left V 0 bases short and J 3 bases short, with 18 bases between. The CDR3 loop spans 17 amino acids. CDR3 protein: CASSLALTGVLLYEQYF. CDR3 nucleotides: TGTGCCAGCAGCTTAGCGCTTACGGGGGTGCTTCTCTACGAGCAGTACTTC.

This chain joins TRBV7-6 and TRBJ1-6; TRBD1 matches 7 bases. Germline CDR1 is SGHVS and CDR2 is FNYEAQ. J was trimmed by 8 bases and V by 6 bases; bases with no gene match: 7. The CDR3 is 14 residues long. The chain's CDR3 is CASSPRTGDSPLHF. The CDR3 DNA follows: TGTGCCAGCAGTCCTAGGACAGGTGATTCACCCCTCCACTTT. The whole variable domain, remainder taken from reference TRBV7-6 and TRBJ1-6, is GAGVSQSPRYKVTKRGQDVALRCDPISGHVSLYWYRQALGQGPEFLTYFNYEAQQDKSGLPNDRFSAERPEGSISTLTIQRTEQRDSAMYRCASSPRTGDSPLHFGNGTRLTVT.

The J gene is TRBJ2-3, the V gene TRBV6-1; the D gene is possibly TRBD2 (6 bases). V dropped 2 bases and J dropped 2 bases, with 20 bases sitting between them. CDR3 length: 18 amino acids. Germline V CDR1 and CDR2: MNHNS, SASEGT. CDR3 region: CASSENGDGGELTDTQYF. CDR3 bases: TGTGCCAGCAGTGAAAACGGCGATGGCGGGGAACTCACAGATACGCAGTATTTT.

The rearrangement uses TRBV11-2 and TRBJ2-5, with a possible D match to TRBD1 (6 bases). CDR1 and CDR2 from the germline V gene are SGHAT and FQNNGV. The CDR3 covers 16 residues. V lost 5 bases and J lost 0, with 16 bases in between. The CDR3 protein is CASSLTPGQDQETQYF. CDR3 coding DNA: TGTGCCAGCAGCCTCACTCCGGGACAAGACCAAGAGACCCAGTACTTC.

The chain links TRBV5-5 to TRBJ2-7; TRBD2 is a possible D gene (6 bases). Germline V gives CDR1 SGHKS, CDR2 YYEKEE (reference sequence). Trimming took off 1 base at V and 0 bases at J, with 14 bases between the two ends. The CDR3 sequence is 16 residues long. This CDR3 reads CASSLTPGTASYEQYF. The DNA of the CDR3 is TGTGCCAGCAGCTTGACGCCCGGGACTGCCTCCTACGAGCAGTACTTC.

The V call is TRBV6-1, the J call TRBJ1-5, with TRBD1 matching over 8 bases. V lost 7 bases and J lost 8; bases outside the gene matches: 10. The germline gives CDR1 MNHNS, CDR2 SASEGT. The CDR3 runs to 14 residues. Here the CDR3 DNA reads TGTGCCAGCACCGTACGGGACAGGTTAAAGCCCCAGCATTTT. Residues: CASTVRDRLKPQHF.

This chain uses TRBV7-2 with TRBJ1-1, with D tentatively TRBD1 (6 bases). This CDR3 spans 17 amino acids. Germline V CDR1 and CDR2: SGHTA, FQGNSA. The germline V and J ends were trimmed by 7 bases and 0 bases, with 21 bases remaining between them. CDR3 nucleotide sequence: TGTGCCAGCATGGGAGAGGGGGGGCTAGCGGTGAACACTGAAGCTTTCTTT. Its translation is CASMGEGGLAVNTEAFF.

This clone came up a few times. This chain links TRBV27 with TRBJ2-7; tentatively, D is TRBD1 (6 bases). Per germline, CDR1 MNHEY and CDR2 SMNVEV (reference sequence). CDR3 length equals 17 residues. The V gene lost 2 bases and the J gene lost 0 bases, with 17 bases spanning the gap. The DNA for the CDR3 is TGTGCCAGCAGTTTAGGACCTATGTGGGGGCACTCCTACGAGCAGTACTTC. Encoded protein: CASSLGPMWGHSYEQYF.

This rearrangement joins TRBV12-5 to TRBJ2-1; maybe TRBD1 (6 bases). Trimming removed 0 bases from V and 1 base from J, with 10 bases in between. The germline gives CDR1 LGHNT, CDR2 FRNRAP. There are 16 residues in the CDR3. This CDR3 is CASGLVLGASYNEQFF. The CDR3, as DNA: TGTGCTAGTGGTTTGGTATTGGGGGCGTCCTACAATGAGCAGTTCTTC.

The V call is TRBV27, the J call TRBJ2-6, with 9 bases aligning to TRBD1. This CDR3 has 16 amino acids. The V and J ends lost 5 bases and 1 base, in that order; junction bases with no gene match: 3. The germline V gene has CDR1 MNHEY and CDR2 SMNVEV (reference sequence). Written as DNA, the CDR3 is TGTGCCAGCAGTGCACAGGGGGCTTCTGGGGCCAACGTCCTGACTTTC. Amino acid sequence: CASSAQGASGANVLTF. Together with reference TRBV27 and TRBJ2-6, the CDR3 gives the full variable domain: EAQVTQNPRYLITVTGKKLTVTCSQNMNHEYMSWYRQDPGLGLRQIYYSMNVEVTDKGDVPEGYKVSRKEKRNFPLILESPSPNQTSLYFCASSAQGASGANVLTFGAGSRLTVL.

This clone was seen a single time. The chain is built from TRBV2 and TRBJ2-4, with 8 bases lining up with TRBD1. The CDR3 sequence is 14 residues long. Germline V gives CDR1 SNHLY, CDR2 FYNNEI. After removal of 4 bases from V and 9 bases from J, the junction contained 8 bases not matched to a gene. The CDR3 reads CASSGGQGGGIQYF. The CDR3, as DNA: TGTGCCAGCAGTGGCGGACAGGGTGGCGGCATTCAGTACTTC.

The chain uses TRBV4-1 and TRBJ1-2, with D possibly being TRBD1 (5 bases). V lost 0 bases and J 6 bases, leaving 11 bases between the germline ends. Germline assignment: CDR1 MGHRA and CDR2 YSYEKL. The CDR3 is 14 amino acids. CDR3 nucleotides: TGCGCCAGCAGCCAAGAAGGCCAGGGCGATGGCTACACCTTC. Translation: CASSQEGQGDGYTF.

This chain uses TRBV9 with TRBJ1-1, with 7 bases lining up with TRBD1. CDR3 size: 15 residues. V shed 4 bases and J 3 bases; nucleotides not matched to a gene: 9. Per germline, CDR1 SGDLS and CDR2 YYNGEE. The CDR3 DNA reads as TGTGCCAGCAGCCTATCAGGGGGTAGGGACACTGAAGCTTTCTTT. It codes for CASSLSGGRDTEAFF.

CDR3: CASSPGDRRIGTEAFF. DNA of the CDR3: TGTGCCAGCAGCCCTGGGGACAGGAGAATTGGCACTGAAGCTTTCTTT. This chain joins TRBV9 and TRBJ1-1; TRBD1 agrees at 8 bases. Germline CDR1 is SGDLS and CDR2 is YYNGEE. This CDR3 has 16 amino acids. Trimming cost V 4 bases and J 4 bases; bases outside gene matches: 12.

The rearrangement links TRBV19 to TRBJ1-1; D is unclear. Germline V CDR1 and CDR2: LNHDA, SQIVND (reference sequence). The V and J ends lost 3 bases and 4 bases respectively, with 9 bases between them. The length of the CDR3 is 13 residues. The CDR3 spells CASSISQSTEAFF. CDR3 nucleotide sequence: TGTGCCAGTAGTATCAGTCAAAGCACTGAAGCTTTCTTT.

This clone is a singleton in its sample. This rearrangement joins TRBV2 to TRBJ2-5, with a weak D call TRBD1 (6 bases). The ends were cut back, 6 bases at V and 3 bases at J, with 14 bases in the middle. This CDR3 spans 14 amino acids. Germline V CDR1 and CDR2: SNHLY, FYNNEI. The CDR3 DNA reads TGTGCCAGCAGAGAAAGGTCAGGGGAAGAGACCCAGTACTTC. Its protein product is CASRERSGEETQYF.